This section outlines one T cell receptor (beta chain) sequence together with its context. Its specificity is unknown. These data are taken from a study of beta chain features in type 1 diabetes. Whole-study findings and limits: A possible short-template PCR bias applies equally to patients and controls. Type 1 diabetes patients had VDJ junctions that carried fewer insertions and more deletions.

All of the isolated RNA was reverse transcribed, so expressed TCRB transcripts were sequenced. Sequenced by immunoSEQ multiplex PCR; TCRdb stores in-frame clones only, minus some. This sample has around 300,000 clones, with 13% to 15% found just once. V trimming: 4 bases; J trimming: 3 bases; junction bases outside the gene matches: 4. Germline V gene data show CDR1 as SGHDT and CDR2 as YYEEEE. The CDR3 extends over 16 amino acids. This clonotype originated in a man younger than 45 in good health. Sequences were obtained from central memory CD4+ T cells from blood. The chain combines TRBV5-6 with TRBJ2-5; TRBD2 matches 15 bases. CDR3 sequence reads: CASSPGLAGGEETQYF. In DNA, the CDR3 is TGTGCCAGCAGCCCAGGACTAGCGGGAGGGGAAGAGACCCAGTACTTC. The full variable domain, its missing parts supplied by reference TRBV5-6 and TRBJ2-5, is DAGVTQSPTHLIKTRGQQVTLRCSPKSGHDTVSWYQQALGQGPQFIFQYYEEEERQRGNFPDRFSGHQFPNYSSELNVNALLLGDSALYLCASSPGLAGGEETQYFGPGTRLLVL.